This record covers a single TCR beta chain. Its specificity is unknown. This sample is drawn from a study of shared clonotypes between healthy human individuals. Findings and caveats of the study: Among donors, the sharing of clonotypes was expected to be influenced by sequencing depth.

Samples underwent the assay at deep level. Here immunoSEQ multiplex PCR was the method, and the copy in TCRdb shows in-frame clones only, minus some. Of approximately 1.1 million clones listed, approximately 78% are singletons. The CDR3 has 17 amino acids. Trimming stripped 0 bases from V and 4 bases from J, with 16 bases between. Germline V gives CDR1 SGHRS, CDR2 YFSETQ. Sequenced material: memory CD4+ T cells from PBMCs. Subset described: CD45RA-negative fraction. This chain uses TRBV5-1 with TRBJ2-2; TRBD1 might be the D (6 bases). The clonotype originates from a man aged 18 to 30 in good health. Some clones in this sample may be carry-over from other donors' samples. The CDR3 spells CASSLGRQRGGTGELFF. The DNA for the CDR3 is TGCGCCAGCAGCTTGGGACGCCAGCGAGGGGGCACCGGGGAGCTGTTTTTT.